This T cell receptor beta chain was retrieved from a study of a mutant IDH1 vaccine in newly diagnosed glioma. Across the whole study: Either 4-6 weeks after radiotherapy alone or alongside temozolomide, vaccination was begun. Standard pretreatment was either radiotherapy, temozolomide, or, for most, radiochemotherapy with temozolomide.

Using immunoSEQ multiplex PCR, the repertoire was profiled, and TCRdb retains in-frame clones only, with some absent. The profile shows around 30,000 clones, 75% to 90% of them singletons. As regards this clone: The antigen is not known.

Study results and limitations: The vaccine induced immune responses, and these occurred in 80% to 95% of patients.

The V gene's germline CDR1 is DFQATT and CDR2 SNEGSKA (reference sequence). The CDR3 spans 10 residues. Trimming took 5 bases from V and 12 from J; bases not matched to a gene: 4. Documented time point: week 23, last vaccination. Topical imiquimod accompanied each vaccine dose, which consisted of 300 ug of mutant IDH1 20-mer peptide. This sequence originates from a woman under 30 with glioma. The sequencing here drew on PBMCs, taken from a glioma patient whose treatment included an IDH1 peptide vaccine. The rearrangement links TRBV20-1 to TRBJ2-1; 7 bases align to TRBD2. CDR3 in DNA: TGCAGTGCTCGTTGGGAGGGGCAGTTCTTC. Translating it yields CSARWEGQFF.